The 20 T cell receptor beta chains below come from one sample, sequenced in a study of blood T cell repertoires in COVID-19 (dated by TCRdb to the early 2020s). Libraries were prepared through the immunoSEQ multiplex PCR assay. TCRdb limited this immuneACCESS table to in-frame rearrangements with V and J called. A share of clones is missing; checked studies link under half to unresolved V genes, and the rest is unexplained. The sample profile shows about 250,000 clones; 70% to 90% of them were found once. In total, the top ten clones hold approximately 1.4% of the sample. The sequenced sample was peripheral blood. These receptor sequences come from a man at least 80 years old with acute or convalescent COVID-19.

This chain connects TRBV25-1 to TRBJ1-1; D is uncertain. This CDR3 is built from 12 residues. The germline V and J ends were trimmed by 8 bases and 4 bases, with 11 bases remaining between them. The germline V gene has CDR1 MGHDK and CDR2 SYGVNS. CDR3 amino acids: CASRGGSTEAFF. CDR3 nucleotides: TGTGCCAGCCGAGGAGGGAGCACTGAAGCTTTCTTT.

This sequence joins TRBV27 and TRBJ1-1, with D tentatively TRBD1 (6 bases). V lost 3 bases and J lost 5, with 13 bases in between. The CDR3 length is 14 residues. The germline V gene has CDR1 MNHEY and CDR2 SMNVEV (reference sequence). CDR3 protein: CASSLRGAQTEAFF. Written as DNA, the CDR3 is TGTGCCAGCAGTTTGCGGGGGGCGCAGACTGAAGCTTTCTTT.

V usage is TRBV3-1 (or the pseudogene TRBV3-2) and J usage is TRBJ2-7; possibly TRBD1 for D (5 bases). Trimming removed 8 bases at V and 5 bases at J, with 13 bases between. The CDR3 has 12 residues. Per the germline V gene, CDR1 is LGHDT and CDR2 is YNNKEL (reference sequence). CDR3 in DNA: TGTGCCAGCGGAAGGACATCCAACGAGCAGTACTTC. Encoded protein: CASGRTSNEQYF.

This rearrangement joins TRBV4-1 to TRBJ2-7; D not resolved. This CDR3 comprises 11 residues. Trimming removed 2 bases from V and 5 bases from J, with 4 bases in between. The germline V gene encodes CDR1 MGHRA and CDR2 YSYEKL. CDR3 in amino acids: CASSQTDEQYF. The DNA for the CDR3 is TGCGCCAGCAGCCAAACAGACGAGCAGTACTTC.

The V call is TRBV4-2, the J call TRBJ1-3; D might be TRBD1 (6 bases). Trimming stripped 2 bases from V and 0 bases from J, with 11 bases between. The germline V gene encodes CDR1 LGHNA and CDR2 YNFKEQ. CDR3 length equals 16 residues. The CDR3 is CASSQYIRGSGNTIYF. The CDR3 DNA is TGTGCCAGCAGCCAATACATCAGGGGCTCTGGAAACACCATATATTTT.

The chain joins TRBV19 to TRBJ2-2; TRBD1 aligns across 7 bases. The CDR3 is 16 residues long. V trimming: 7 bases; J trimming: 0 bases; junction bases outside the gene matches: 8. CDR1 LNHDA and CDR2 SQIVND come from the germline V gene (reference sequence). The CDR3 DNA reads TGTGCCAGTAAGGACACCGGGACAGCGAACACCGGGGAGCTGTTTTTT. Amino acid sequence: CASKDTGTANTGELFF.

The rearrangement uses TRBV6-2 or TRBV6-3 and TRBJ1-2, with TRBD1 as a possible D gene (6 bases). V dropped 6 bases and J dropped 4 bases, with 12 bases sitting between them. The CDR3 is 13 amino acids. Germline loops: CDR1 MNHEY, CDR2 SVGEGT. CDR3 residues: CASSQDSPYGYTF. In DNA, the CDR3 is TGTGCCAGCAGCCAGGACAGTCCCTATGGCTACACCTTC.

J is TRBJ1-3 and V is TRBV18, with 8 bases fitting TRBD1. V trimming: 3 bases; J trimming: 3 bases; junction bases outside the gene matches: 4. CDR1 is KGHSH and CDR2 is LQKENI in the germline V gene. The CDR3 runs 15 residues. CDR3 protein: CASSPMTGDGNTIYF. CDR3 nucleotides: TGTGCCAGCTCACCTATGACAGGGGATGGAAACACCATATATTTT.

The CDR3 region is CASSLSGGANYGYTF. CDR3 DNA sequence: TGTGCCAGCAGCCTCTCGGGGGGCGCTAACTATGGCTACACCTTC. This sequence joins TRBV7-9 and TRBJ1-2, with D possibly being TRBD1 (6 bases). The CDR3 sequence is 15 residues long. The germline V and J ends were trimmed by 5 bases and 0 bases, with 13 bases remaining between them. CDR1 SEHNR and CDR2 FQNEAQ come from the germline V gene (reference sequence).

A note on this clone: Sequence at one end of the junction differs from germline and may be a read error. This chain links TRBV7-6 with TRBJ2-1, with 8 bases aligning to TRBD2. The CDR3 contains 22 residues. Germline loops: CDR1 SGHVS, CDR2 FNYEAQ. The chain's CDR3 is CARRPGGTPGGGQLSSYNEQFF. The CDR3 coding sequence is TGCGCCCGCCGCCCCGGGGGTACCCCCGGGGGGGGCCAACTGAGCTCCTACAATGAGCAGTTCTTC.

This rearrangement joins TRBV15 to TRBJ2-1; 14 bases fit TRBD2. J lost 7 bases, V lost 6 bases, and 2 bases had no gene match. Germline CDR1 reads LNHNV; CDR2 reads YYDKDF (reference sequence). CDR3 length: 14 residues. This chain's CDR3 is CATRRTSGRNEQFF. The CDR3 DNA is TGTGCCACCAGGCGGACTAGCGGGAGGAATGAGCAGTTCTTC.

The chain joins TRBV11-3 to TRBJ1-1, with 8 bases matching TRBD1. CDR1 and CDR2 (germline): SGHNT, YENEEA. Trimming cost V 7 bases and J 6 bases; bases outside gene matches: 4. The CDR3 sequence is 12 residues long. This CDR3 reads CASKGQESEAFF. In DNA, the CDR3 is TGTGCCAGCAAGGGACAGGAGTCTGAAGCTTTCTTT.

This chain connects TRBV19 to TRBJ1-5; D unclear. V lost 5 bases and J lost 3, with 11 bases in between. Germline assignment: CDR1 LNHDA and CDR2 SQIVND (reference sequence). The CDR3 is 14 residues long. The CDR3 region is CASSLSAANQPQHF. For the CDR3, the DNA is TGTGCCAGTAGTCTATCCGCCGCCAATCAGCCCCAGCATTTT.

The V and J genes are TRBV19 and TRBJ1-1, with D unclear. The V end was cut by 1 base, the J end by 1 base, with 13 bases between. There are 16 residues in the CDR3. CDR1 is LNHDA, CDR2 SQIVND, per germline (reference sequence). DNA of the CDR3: TGTGCCAGTAGTATAGGAGGTGGCGTTCCGAACACTGAAGCTTTCTTT. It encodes CASSIGGGVPNTEAFF.

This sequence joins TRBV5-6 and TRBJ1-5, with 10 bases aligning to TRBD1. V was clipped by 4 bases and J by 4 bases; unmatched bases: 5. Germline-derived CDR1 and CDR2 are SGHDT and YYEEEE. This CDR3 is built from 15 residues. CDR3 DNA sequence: TGTGCCAGCAGCGCGAGACAGGGGGCGAATCAGCCCCAGCATTTT. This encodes CASSARQGANQPQHF.

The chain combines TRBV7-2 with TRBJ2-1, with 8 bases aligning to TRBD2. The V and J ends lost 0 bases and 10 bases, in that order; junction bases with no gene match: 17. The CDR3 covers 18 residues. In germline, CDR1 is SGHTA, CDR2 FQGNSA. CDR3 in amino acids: CASSLAALGAGTRREQFF. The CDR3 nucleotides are TGTGCCAGCAGCTTAGCGGCGTTAGGGGCAGGGACTAGACGCGAGCAGTTCTTC. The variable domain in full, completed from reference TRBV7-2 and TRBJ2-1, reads GAGVSQSPSNKVTEKGKDVELRCDPISGHTALYWYRQSLGQGLEFLIYFQGNSAPDKSGLPSDRFSAERTGGSVSTLTIQRTQQEDSAVYLCASSLAALGAGTRREQFFGPGTRLTVL.

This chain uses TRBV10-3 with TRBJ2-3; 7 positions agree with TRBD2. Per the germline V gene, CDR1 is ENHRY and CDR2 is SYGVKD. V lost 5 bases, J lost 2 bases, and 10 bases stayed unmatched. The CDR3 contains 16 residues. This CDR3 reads CAISTSLAVTTDTQYF. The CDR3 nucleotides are TGTGCCATCAGTACTTCGCTAGCGGTTACCACAGATACGCAGTATTTT.

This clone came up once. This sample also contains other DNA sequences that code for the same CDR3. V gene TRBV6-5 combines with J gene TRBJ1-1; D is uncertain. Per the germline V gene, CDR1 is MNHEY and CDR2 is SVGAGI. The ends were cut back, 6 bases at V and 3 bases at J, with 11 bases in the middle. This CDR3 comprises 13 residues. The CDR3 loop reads CASSPRGDTEAFF. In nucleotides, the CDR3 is TGTGCCAGCAGCCCCCGCGGGGACACTGAAGCTTTCTTT.

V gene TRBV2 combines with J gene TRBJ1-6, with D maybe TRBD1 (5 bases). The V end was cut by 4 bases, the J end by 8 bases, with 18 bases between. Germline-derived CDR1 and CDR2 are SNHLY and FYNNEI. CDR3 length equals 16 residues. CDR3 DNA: TGTGCCAGCAGTGGGATTCCGGGCCTAGGGGATTCACCCCTCCACTTT. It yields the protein CASSGIPGLGDSPLHF.

The CDR3, as DNA: TGCAGCGCCCGCGGGGGGAGCTCCTACAATGAGCAGTTCTTC. Translated, it gives CSARGGSSYNEQFF. This rearrangement joins TRBV29-1 to TRBJ2-1; TRBD2 matches at 8 bases. CDR3 length: 14 residues. V trimming: 7 bases; J trimming: 0 bases; junction bases outside the gene matches: 5. Germline CDR1 and CDR2: SQVTM and ANQGSEA.